Below, 9 T cell receptor beta chains from the same sample are listed, as sequenced in a study of T cells in Graves' hyperthyroidism and ophthalmopathy. The CDR3 regions of TCR beta were amplified from RNA transcripts. The HTBI primer set drove a first-round RT-PCR of the TCR CDR3. TCRdb called the multiplex PCR reads again in MiXCR, with one record for every CDR3 protein. The table has 300,000 to 450,000 distinct CDR3 sequences, about 14% seen once. Sequencing used blood. Receptors were obtained from a woman aged 25-40 years with Graves' ophthalmopathy.

This clonotype was seen ten or more times. The CDR3, as DNA: TGCAGTGCTAGATCTAGCGGGGGTTCTGAGGGGACCCAGTACTTC. This encodes CSARSSGGSEGTQYF. J is TRBJ2-5 and V is TRBV20-1; 10 bases are a match to TRBD2. CDR3 length: 15 residues. The germline gives CDR1 DFQATT, CDR2 SNEGSKA (reference sequence). The ends lost 2 bases at V and 7 bases at J; junction bases unmatched: 10.

This clonotype has just a few counts. The chain has TRBV5-6 and TRBJ1-6; 12 bases are a match to TRBD1. The CDR3 length is 15 residues. Looked up from germline, CDR1 is SGHDT and CDR2 is YYEEEE. V gave up 4 bases and J gave up 10 bases; unmatched junction bases: 6. The CDR3 nucleotides are TGTGCCAGCAGCCTGCCCGGGACAGGGGGCTCACCCCTCCACTTT. Protein: CASSLPGTGGSPLHF. Supplemented by reference TRBV5-6 and TRBJ1-6, the full variable domain reads DAGVTQSPTHLIKTRGQQVTLRCSPKSGHDTVSWYQQALGQGPQFIFQYYEEEERQRGNFPDRFSGHQFPNYSSELNVNALLLGDSALYLCASSLPGTGGSPLHFGNGTRLTVT.

Notes on this clonotype: Given a much more abundant clone one base away, this may be a read error. The genes are TRBV6-2 or TRBV6-3 and TRBJ1-4; maybe TRBD1 (6 bases). The germline V gene encodes CDR1 MNHEY and CDR2 SVGEGT. The length of the CDR3 is 14 residues. V gave up 7 bases and J gave up 8 bases, with 17 bases separating them. CDR3 in amino acids: CASTGTPQGEKLFF. Here the CDR3 DNA reads TGTGCCAGCACCGGGACACCCCAGGGGGAAAAACTGTTTTTT.

This clonotype showed up many times. The DNA of the CDR3 is TGTGCCAGCAGCCAAGGATCGGGGGGGCCTATTTACAATGAGCAGTTCTTC. Translated, it gives CASSQGSGGPIYNEQFF. The chain couples TRBV3-1 to TRBJ2-1, with 8 bases fitting TRBD2. Germline lookup yields CDR1 LGHDT and CDR2 YNNKEL (reference sequence). The CDR3 spans 17 residues. The junction had 9 bases not matched to a gene; V was cut back by 1 base and J by 4 bases.

The table lists this clonotype with many counts. The chain has TRBV7-2 and TRBJ2-7, with 11 bases fitting TRBD2. The junction had 5 bases not matched to a gene; V was cut back by 1 base and J by 3 bases. Germline loops: CDR1 SGHTA, CDR2 FQGNSA. The CDR3 loop spans 16 amino acids. This CDR3 reads CASSLVVAGGFYEQYF. As DNA, the CDR3 is TGTGCCAGCAGCTTAGTCGTAGCGGGGGGGTTCTACGAGCAGTACTTC. The full variable domain, its missing parts supplied by reference TRBV7-2 and TRBJ2-7, is GAGVSQSPSNKVTEKGKDVELRCDPISGHTALYWYRQSLGQGLEFLIYFQGNSAPDKSGLPSDRFSAERTGGSVSTLTIQRTQQEDSAVYLCASSLVVAGGFYEQYFGPGTRLTVT.

This clonotype was counted ten times or more. The chain joins TRBV5-1 to TRBJ2-7; D is ambiguous. Per germline, CDR1 SGHRS and CDR2 YFSETQ. This CDR3 spans 14 amino acids. Trimming left V 2 bases short and J 1 base short, with 10 bases between. CDR3 region: CASSFGQVSYEQYF. The CDR3 region has the DNA TGCGCCAGCAGCTTTGGGCAGGTTTCCTACGAGCAGTACTTC.

There are many counts of this clonotype. The chain couples TRBV28 to TRBJ2-3; D gene uncertain. V was pared by 7 bases and J by 0 bases, with 23 bases between. Germline CDR1 reads MDHEN; CDR2 reads SYDVKM. The CDR3 contains 18 residues. As DNA, the CDR3 is TGTGCCAGCATATACCGACTGAACCGCCGTATAAGCACAGATACGCAGTATTTT. Protein: CASIYRLNRRISTDTQYF.

In this sample, this clonotype turned up many times. V usage is TRBV10-3 and J usage is TRBJ2-3; 8 bases match TRBD2. The germline V gene has CDR1 ENHRY and CDR2 SYGVKD. The V and J ends lost 0 bases and 4 bases, in that order; junction bases with no gene match: 3. The CDR3 consists of 15 residues. The CDR3 protein is CAISESSGGADTQYF. In nucleotides, the CDR3 is TGTGCCATCAGTGAGTCAAGCGGGGGTGCAGATACGCAGTATTTT.

There are many counts of this clonotype. The CDR3 sequence: CAWSILLGPRRFF. CDR3 sequence (DNA): TGTGCCTGGAGTATCCTTTTGGGTCCGCGTCGGTTCTTT. The chain is built from TRBV30 and TRBJ1-1; unclear D gene. The CDR3 contains 13 residues. Trimming stripped 2 bases from V and 14 bases from J, with 21 bases between. Germline CDR1 GTSNPN, CDR2 SVGIG (reference sequence).